The present TCR beta chain was sequenced within a study of blood T cells in healthy people across ages. Study observations and caveats: Higher diversity and more naive CD4+ cells were features of long-lived donors, compared to aged donors.

Germline CDR1 reads SGHRS; CDR2 reads YFSETQ. There are 16 residues in the CDR3. V lost 7 bases, J lost 0 bases, and 10 bases stayed unmatched. For the second PCR, which ran for roughly 6 to 11 cycles, a sample-barcoded 5' primer and a J-beta primer mix were used. TCRdb ran MiXCR on the 5' RACE reads and lists one entry per CDR3 protein. Of 850,000 to 1,000,000 distinct CDR3 sequences in the sample, roughly 50% were seen once. Regarding this clonotype: The antigen remains undetermined.

This chain uses TRBV5-1 with TRBJ2-1; TRBD1 aligns across 7 bases. This TCR derives from a man under 40 in good health. Source material: blood. Here the CDR3 DNA reads TGCGCCAGCGATACAGGGGCCTACTCCTCCTACAATGAGCAGTTCTTC. Amino acids: CASDTGAYSSYNEQFF. The full variable domain, completed using reference TRBV5-1 and TRBJ2-1, is KAGVTQTPRYLIKTRGQQVTLSCSPISGHRSVSWYQQTPGQGLQFLFEYFSETQRNKGNFPGRFSGRQFSNSRSEMNVSTLELGDSALYLCASDTGAYSSYNEQFFGPGTRLTVL.